This T cell receptor (beta chain) is from a study of sequential checkpoint blockade in melanoma. Study-wide context: First-line arms were nivolumab then ipilimumab, or the reverse, randomized 1:1.

This sample's treatment: randomized to nivolumab then ipilimumab (arm A) or the reverse (arm B). Libraries were prepared by immunoSEQ multiplex PCR; TCRdb keeps only in-frame clonotypes and omits some of them. The table includes under 20,000 clones, approximately 26% detected once. This clone was counted a few times. Its antigen is unknown. Points from the study as a whole: T-cell fraction and clonality followed PD-L1 and CD8+ counts, not mutational load.

The CDR3 spans 15 residues. V dropped 2 bases and J dropped 3; count of bases not matched to a gene: 7. Germline CDR1 is GTSNPN and CDR2 is SVGIG (reference sequence). This sample comprised tumor tissue (inferred from file names), obtained from a patient given nivolumab and ipilimumab in sequence. The rearrangement links TRBV30 to TRBJ2-7; 10 bases align to TRBD2. The clonotype originates from a human donor with melanoma. The CDR3 DNA is TGTGCCTGGAGTCCGTCGACTAGCGGGTACTACGAGCAGTACTTC. Amino acid sequence: CAWSPSTSGYYEQYF.